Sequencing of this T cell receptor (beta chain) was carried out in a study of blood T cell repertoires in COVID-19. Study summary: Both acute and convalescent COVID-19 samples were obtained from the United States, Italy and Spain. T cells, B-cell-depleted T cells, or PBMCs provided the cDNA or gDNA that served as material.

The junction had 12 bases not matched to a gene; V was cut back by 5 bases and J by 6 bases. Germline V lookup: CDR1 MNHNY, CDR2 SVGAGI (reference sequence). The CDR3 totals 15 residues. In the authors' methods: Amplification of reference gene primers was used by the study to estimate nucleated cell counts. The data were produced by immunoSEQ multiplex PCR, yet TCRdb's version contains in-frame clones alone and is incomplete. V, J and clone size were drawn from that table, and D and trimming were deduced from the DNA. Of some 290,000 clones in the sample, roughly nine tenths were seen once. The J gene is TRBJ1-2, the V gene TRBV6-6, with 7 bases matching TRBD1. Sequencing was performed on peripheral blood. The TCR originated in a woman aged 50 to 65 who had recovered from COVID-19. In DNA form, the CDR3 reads TGTGCCAGCAGTCCCCGGGACAGTACACGAAATGGCTACACCTTC. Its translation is CASSPRDSTRNGYTF.